The 4 T cell receptor beta chains given below trace back to one sample, sequenced in a study of blood T cell repertoires in COVID-19. The assay was immunoSEQ multiplex PCR, and TCRdb's table has in-frame clones only and misses some. The data show approximately 140,000 clones, with roughly 80% seen just once and about a sixth held by the top ten. The sequenced sample was peripheral blood. Receptors were obtained from a woman of 80 years or more with acute or convalescent COVID-19.

The rearrangement links TRBV6-2 or TRBV6-3 to TRBJ1-5; 10 nucleotides agree with TRBD1. The CDR3 runs 20 residues. Germline CDR1 MNHEY, CDR2 SVGEGT. V gave up 6 bases and J gave up 6 bases; unmatched junction bases: 23. The CDR3 DNA follows: TGTGCCAGCAGCAAAAGGGACAGGGGTCTTCTGCGTTCCGGGGGTCAGCCCCAGCATTTT. Translated, it gives CASSKRDRGLLRSGGQPQHF.

The rearrangement links TRBV6-2 or TRBV6-3 to TRBJ2-5, with TRBD2 matching over 9 bases. The V segment lost 4 bases and the J segment 7 bases; nucleotides outside the gene matches: 22. The CDR3 is 19 amino acids. Germline V gene lookup returns CDR1 MNHEY and CDR2 SVGEGT. In nucleotides, the CDR3 is TGTGCCAGCAGTTGGGAGGCTAGCGGGACCCCCGGCGACGCAGGGACCCAGTACTTC. It is translated as CASSWEASGTPGDAGTQYF.

The rearrangement uses TRBV19 and TRBJ1-5; 10 positions match TRBD1. CDR3 length: 14 residues. The J segment lost 4 bases and the V segment lost 7 bases, leaving 4 bases of the junction unmatched. CDR1 LNHDA and CDR2 SQIVND come from the germline V gene (reference sequence). This chain's CDR3 is CASIDRGQNQPQHF. The CDR3 DNA follows: TGTGCCAGTATCGACAGGGGGCAGAATCAGCCCCAGCATTTT.

This chain joins TRBV9 and TRBJ2-3; TRBD2 agrees at 11 bases. This CDR3 region has 15 residues. From germline, CDR1 is SGDLS and CDR2 YYNGEE. The ends lost 4 bases at V and 1 base at J; junction bases unmatched: 2. The CDR3 sequence is CASSPGLAGTDTQYF. The CDR3 DNA reads TGTGCCAGCAGCCCGGGACTAGCGGGCACAGATACGCAGTATTTT.